The 13 T cell receptor beta chains below all came from one sample that was sequenced in a study of blood T cell repertoires in COVID-19. Clones were read by immunoSEQ multiplex PCR, and TCRdb kept only the in-frame ones, dropping some. The table includes fewer than 15,000 clones, roughly 89% detected once. Material: peripheral blood. The receptors were sampled from a human donor with active COVID-19. The donor label of this sample is uncertain.

This chain joins TRBV6-5 and TRBJ1-1; TRBD1 matches 9 bases. Germline CDR1 MNHEY, CDR2 SVGAGI. J gave up 7 bases and V 7 bases, and 13 bases lay outside the gene matches. The CDR3 length is 15 residues. The CDR3 bases are TGTGCCAGCAAGAATGACTACAGGGGGCTGGGTGAAGCTTTCTTT. It codes for CASKNDYRGLGEAFF.

In its sample, this clone was seen once. This chain connects TRBV6-1 to TRBJ2-7, with TRBD1 matching over 9 bases. After removal of 2 bases from V and 3 bases from J, the junction contained 5 bases not matched to a gene. The CDR3 runs to 15 residues. CDR1 and CDR2 from the germline V gene are MNHNS and SASEGT. CDR3 sequence: CASSEPGTGSYEQYF. CDR3 DNA: TGTGCCAGCAGTGAACCTGGGACAGGGAGCTACGAGCAGTACTTC.

This clone has only one observation. The chain recombines TRBV10-3 with TRBJ1-3; perhaps TRBD1 as D (6 bases). The CDR3 has 16 amino acids. Germline V gives CDR1 ENHRY, CDR2 SYGVKD. V was pared by 2 bases and J by 2 bases, with 13 bases between. The CDR3 region has the DNA TGTGCCATCAGTGAGAGGCGCAGGGACACTGGAAACACCATATATTTT. This codes for CAISERRRDTGNTIYF.

The rearrangement uses TRBV3-1 (or the pseudogene TRBV3-2) and TRBJ1-6; 10 bases match TRBD1. J was trimmed by 10 bases and V by 4 bases; bases with no gene match: 7. The germline V gene encodes CDR1 LGHDT and CDR2 YNNKEL (reference sequence). This CDR3 region has 15 residues. CDR3 sequence: CASSPTTGGRSPLHF. CDR3 coding DNA: TGTGCCAGCAGCCCCACGACAGGGGGCAGATCACCCCTCCACTTT.

The chain carries TRBV9 and TRBJ2-7; 7 bases line up with TRBD1. The germline V gene has CDR1 SGDLS and CDR2 YYNGEE. Losses at the gene ends were 4 bases for V and 6 bases for J; bases not matched to a gene: 10. This CDR3 has 14 residues. CDR3 protein: CASSQRQGTREQYF. The CDR3 DNA is TGTGCCAGCAGCCAAAGACAGGGCACGCGCGAGCAGTACTTC.

This sequence joins TRBV7-9 and TRBJ2-3, with 7 nucleotides matching TRBD2. V lost 8 bases and J lost 4; bases outside the gene matches: 15. This CDR3 is 16 amino acids long. CDR1 is SEHNR and CDR2 is FQNEAQ in the germline V gene (reference sequence). The CDR3 nucleotides read TGTGCCAGCTCCGCCCTGGGGACTACACCTGCAGATACGCAGTATTTT. It is translated as CASSALGTTPADTQYF.

V and J are TRBV2 and TRBJ1-5; 10 positions agree with TRBD1. This CDR3 has 15 amino acids. From germline, CDR1 is SNHLY and CDR2 FYNNEI. V lost 1 base, J lost 5 bases, and 2 bases stayed unmatched. The DNA for the CDR3 is TGTGCCAGCAGTGAAGTCGGGACAGGGGATCAGCCCCAGCATTTT. Translating it yields CASSEVGTGDQPQHF.

V usage is TRBV6-2 or TRBV6-3 and J usage is TRBJ1-5; 10 nucleotides match TRBD1. Trimming removed 2 bases from V and 6 bases from J; junction bases left unmatched: 4. The V gene's germline CDR1 is MNHEY and CDR2 SVGEGT. The CDR3 is 15 residues long. The CDR3 reads CASSYGTGAGQPQHF. The CDR3 DNA is TGTGCCAGCAGTTACGGGACAGGGGCGGGTCAGCCCCAGCATTTT.

V usage is TRBV6-6 and J usage is TRBJ1-5; perhaps TRBD1 as D (6 bases). This CDR3 has 16 residues. Germline CDR1 is MNHNY and CDR2 is SVGAGI (reference sequence). V was shortened by 8 bases and J by 0 bases, with 17 bases between the two germline ends. DNA of the CDR3: TGTGCCAGCTCGGGCAGGGGCCGGGGTAGCAATCAGCCCCAGCATTTT. Translating gives CASSGRGRGSNQPQHF.

The chain uses TRBV6-2 or TRBV6-3 and TRBJ2-3; 7 nucleotides align to TRBD1. After removal of 5 bases from V and 4 bases from J, the junction contained 6 bases not matched to a gene. The germline V gene has CDR1 MNHEY and CDR2 SVGEGT. This CDR3 comprises 14 residues. The CDR3, as DNA: TGTGCCAGCAGTACAACAGGGGAAGCAGATACGCAGTATTTT. As protein: CASSTTGEADTQYF.

This clone has just one count. The chain recombines TRBV5-6 with TRBJ1-2; 9 nucleotides match TRBD1. V shed 4 bases, J shed 3 bases, and the junction held 7 bases outside the gene matches. The germline V gene encodes CDR1 SGHDT and CDR2 YYEEEE. The CDR3 loop spans 15 amino acids. DNA of the CDR3: TGTGCCAGCAGCCTAGACAGGGGGTTCTACTATGGCTACACCTTC. Its translation: CASSLDRGFYYGYTF.

The V and J genes are TRBV7-9 and TRBJ1-3; D uncertain. CDR1 SEHNR and CDR2 FQNEAQ come from the germline V gene (reference sequence). This CDR3 comprises 17 residues. V gave up 1 base and J gave up 4 bases, with 17 bases separating them. DNA for the CDR3: TGTGCCAGCAGCTTAGACCTCCGGTCAGGAAGCGGAAACACCATATATTTT. Translated, it gives CASSLDLRSGSGNTIYF. Complete variable domain (other parts from reference TRBV7-9 and TRBJ1-3): DTGVSQNPRHKITKRGQNVTFRCDPISEHNRLYWYRQTLGQGPEFLTYFQNEAQLEKSRLLSDRFSAERPKGSFSTLEIQRTEQGDSAMYLCASSLDLRSGSGNTIYFGEGSWLTVV.

This clone was seen once. As DNA, the CDR3 is TGTGCCAGCTCACCACCTGGAGGGCGTATGGGGGAGCTGTTTTTT. Amino acid sequence: CASSPPGGRMGELFF. The chain employs TRBV18 and TRBJ2-2; perhaps TRBD2 as D (6 bases). This CDR3 has 15 amino acids. Looked up from germline, CDR1 is KGHSH and CDR2 is LQKENI. Trimming shortened V by 0 bases and J by 8 bases, and 13 bases separated the two germline ends.